The 9 T cell receptor beta chains in this list originate from one sample, sequenced in a study of cytomegalovirus exposure and HLA in healthy donors. TCRdb's copy holds only in-frame clones and misses some; the assay was immunoSEQ multiplex PCR. Among some 43,000 clones listed, about 93% were seen once. Sequenced: PBMCs. These receptors all stem from a man between 18 and 29 years old in good health and CMV-seronegative.

The CDR3 spells CASSPDRGYGNTIYF. CDR3 in DNA: TGTGCCAGCAGCCCGGACAGGGGGTACGGAAACACCATATATTTT. The chain combines TRBV7-3 with TRBJ1-3; 10 nucleotides match TRBD1. The germline gives CDR1 SGHTA, CDR2 FQGTGA. This CDR3 is 15 amino acids long. V gave up 5 bases and J gave up 4 bases; unmatched junction bases: 5.

This chain connects TRBV25-1 to TRBJ2-5; 11 nucleotides agree with TRBD2. The CDR3 totals 15 residues. Germline CDR1 and CDR2: MGHDK and SYGVNS. J gave up 1 base and V 6 bases, and 4 bases lay outside the gene matches. The CDR3 nucleotides read TGTGCCAGCAGCCTAGCGGGGGGTTCCCAAGAGACCCAGTACTTC. Translated: CASSLAGGSQETQYF. The whole variable domain, remainder taken from reference TRBV25-1 and TRBJ2-5, is EADIYQTPRYLVIGTGKKITLECSQTMGHDKMYWYQQDPGMELHLIHYSYGVNSTEKGDLSSESTVSRIRTEHFPLTLESARPSHTSQYLCASSLAGGSQETQYFGPGTRLLVL.

This clone has just a few counts. The J gene is TRBJ2-1, the V gene TRBV28; TRBD2 aligns across 7 bases. CDR3 size: 14 residues. J was trimmed by 6 bases and V by 2 bases; bases with no gene match: 4. Germline lookup yields CDR1 MDHEN and CDR2 SYDVKM. The CDR3 nucleotides are TGTGCCAGCAGTTTAGCGGGAGTAAGCAATGAGCAGTTCTTC. Translated, it gives CASSLAGVSNEQFF.

There are a few counts of this clone. V and J are TRBV5-1 and TRBJ2-1, with D unclear. V gave up 2 bases and J gave up 0 bases, with 6 bases separating them. Germline V gene data show CDR1 as SGHRS and CDR2 as YFSETQ. This CDR3 has 14 residues. The CDR3 DNA sequence: TGCGCCAGCAGCTTTTCTAGCTCCTACAATGAGCAGTTCTTC. Translated, it gives CASSFSSSYNEQFF.

The chain is built from TRBV29-1 and TRBJ2-1; TRBD1 matches at 7 bases. Germline values: CDR1 SQVTM, CDR2 ANQGSEA. The CDR3 has 13 amino acids. The trim removed 4 bases at V and 4 bases at J, leaving 4 bases unmatched. CDR3 protein: CSVGGTVYNEQFF. The CDR3 region has the DNA TGCAGCGTTGGGGGGACAGTTTACAATGAGCAGTTCTTC.

This rearrangement joins TRBV19 to TRBJ2-1, with TRBD2 matching 9 bases. V trimming: 3 bases; J trimming: 3 bases; junction bases outside the gene matches: 3. The CDR3 is 15 amino acids. The germline CDR1 and CDR2 sequences are LNHDA and SQIVND (reference sequence). The CDR3 reads CASSMGRGGYNEQFF. DNA for the CDR3: TGTGCCAGTAGTATGGGGCGGGGGGGCTACAATGAGCAGTTCTTC.

The chain has TRBV12-5 and TRBJ2-7; TRBD1 matches 8 bases. V shed 5 bases, J shed 1 base, and the junction held 4 bases outside the gene matches. The CDR3 consists of 14 residues. CDR1 LGHNT and CDR2 FRNRAP come from the germline V gene. CDR3 sequence: CASGPGQASYEQYF. CDR3 coding DNA: TGTGCTAGTGGTCCGGGACAGGCGTCCTACGAGCAGTACTTC.

The chain uses TRBV7-2 and TRBJ1-1, with 8 bases identical to TRBD1. The J segment lost 5 bases and the V segment lost 6 bases, leaving 5 bases of the junction unmatched. Germline CDR1 reads SGHTA; CDR2 reads FQGNSA. The CDR3 contains 13 residues. The CDR3 reads CASRVDRETEAFF. CDR3 DNA sequence: TGTGCCAGCAGGGTGGACAGGGAGACTGAAGCTTTCTTT.

The V call is TRBV7-8, the J call TRBJ1-2, with TRBD1 matching 7 bases. This CDR3 is built from 16 residues. Germline V gene sequence: CDR1 SGHVS, CDR2 FQNEAQ. V trimming: 5 bases; J trimming: 3 bases; junction bases outside the gene matches: 12. In nucleotides, the CDR3 is TGTGCCAGCAGCACCCGCCGGGACAGTACGTACTATGGCTACACCTTC. Translation gives CASSTRRDSTYYGYTF.